This TCR beta chain emerged from a study of blood T cell repertoires in COVID-19. Clinical histories supplied by participants themselves formed the basis of cohort assignment. The CDR3 extends over 12 amino acids. V lost 2 bases, J lost 8 bases, and 9 bases lay in between. Repertoires were generated with immunoSEQ multiplex PCR, while TCRdb's copy carries only in-frame clones and drops some. Here the sample spans about 320,000 clones, approximately 91% being singletons. This clonotype was obtained from a woman aged 25-40 years who had been exposed to COVID-19. The chain has TRBV12-3 or TRBV12-4 and TRBJ1-2; D possibly corresponds to TRBD1 (5 bases). Source material: PBMCs or T cells enriched from blood (not recorded which). The CDR3 bases are TGTGCCAGCAGTTTACTCAGGGAAGGCTACACCTTC. Amino acids: CASSLLREGYTF.